This T cell receptor beta chain is drawn from a study of shared clonotypes between healthy human individuals. As regards this clone: Its matching antigen is unknown.

Trimming removed 4 bases at V and 1 base at J, with 15 bases between. The CDR3 runs 16 residues. The germline V gene has CDR1 SGHVS and CDR2 FNYEAQ. Notes on the study in general: Relative to their counterparts shared across all four donors, non-shared clonotypes exhibited diminished generation probabilities.

The study drew its donors from healthy HIV-negative adults without recent acute infections or vaccinations. Repertoires were generated with immunoSEQ multiplex PCR, while TCRdb's copy carries only in-frame clones and drops some. The table has hundreds of thousands of clones, more than 95% seen once. The genes are TRBV7-6 and TRBJ2-3; tentatively, D is TRBD1 (6 bases). Sequencing input: naive CD4+ T cells sorted from blood. Noted subset: CD45RA+ positively selected. The receptor comes from a woman in her thirties in good health. CDR3 sequence (DNA): TGTGCCAGCAGCTATGTAGGGGGTTTGCGCACAGATACGCAGTATTTT. This codes for CASSYVGGLRTDTQYF.